The rows below give T cell receptor beta chains drawn from one sample of a study of shared clonotypes between healthy human individuals. Clones were read by immunoSEQ multiplex PCR, and TCRdb kept only the in-frame ones, dropping some. In the table there are about 580,000 clones, roughly 98% of which are singletons. Sequenced material: naive CD8+ T cells sorted from blood. These receptors originate from a man aged 30 to 39 in good health. The CDR3 runs from the conserved cysteine through the conserved F or W. D genes are given only for firm matches.

CDR3 | DNA | J | V | D
CASSLSPRRSDYEQYF | TGTGCCAGCAGCTTATCCCCCCGGCGGAGTGACTACGAGCAGTACTTC | TRBJ2-7 | TRBV11-2 | .
CSVEGGRTYGYTF | TGCAGCGTTGAGGGCGGCAGAACCTATGGCTACACCTTC | TRBJ1-2 | TRBV29-1 | .
CASKWESGELFF | TGTGCCAGCAAATGGGAATCCGGGGAGCTGTTTTTT | TRBJ2-2 | TRBV2 | .
CASSHTHEQYF | TGTGCCAGCAGCCACACCCACGAGCAGTACTTC | TRBJ2-7 | TRBV6-6 | .
CASSSPKDRAFYEQYF | TGTGCCAGCAGCTCCCCCAAAGACAGGGCCTTCTACGAGCAGTACTTC | TRBJ2-7 | TRBV7-9 | TRBD1
CASNRTSGRETDTQYF | TGTGCCAGCAACCGGACTAGCGGGAGAGAGACAGATACGCAGTATTTT | TRBJ2-3 | TRBV7-3 | TRBD2
CASSLVGASSYEQYF | TGTGCCAGCAGCTTAGTGGGGGCCAGCTCCTACGAGCAGTACTTC | TRBJ2-7 | TRBV11-2 | .
CASSLRLNTGELFF | TGTGCCAGCAGCCTAAGACTGAACACCGGGGAGCTGTTTTTT | TRBJ2-2 | TRBV11-3 | .
CASSVGQGSYGYTF | TGTGCCAGCAGCGTGGGACAGGGTTCCTATGGCTACACCTTC | TRBJ1-2 | TRBV11-2 | TRBD1
CASSRSGANVLTF | TGTGCCAGCAGCCGTTCTGGGGCCAACGTCCTGACTTTC | TRBJ2-6 | TRBV7-9 | .